The rows below give T cell receptor beta chains drawn from one sample of a study of T cell responses to AZD1222 COVID-19 vaccine. Clones were read by immunoSEQ multiplex PCR, and TCRdb kept only the in-frame ones, dropping some. Seen here are under 200,000 clones, roughly 94% observed once, and the top ten hold 1% to 1.5%. Sequenced here: peripheral blood, sampled 28 days after the second AZD1222 dose. The receptor source for this set is an adult who received the AZD1222 COVID-19 vaccine. The CDR3 runs from the conserved cysteine through the conserved F or W. The order of the fields is clone size, D gene, J gene, V gene, CDR3 DNA, CDR3 protein. A D gene is named only where the DNA matches it firmly. Expanded clones are given a class, and other clones once, few, many or no size at all.

>-|-|TRBJ2-5|TRBV5-4
TGTGCCAGCAGCTTCTACGGGGAGACCCAGTACTTC
CASSFYGETQYF
>-|TRBD1|TRBJ1-1|TRBV6-5
TGTGCCAGCAGTCCACGAGGGACAGGAAACACTGAAGCTTTCTTT
CASSPRGTGNTEAFF
>-|TRBD2|TRBJ2-2|TRBV3-1/TRBV3-2
TGTGCCAGCAGCCCAACCCCCGGGACTAGTATGTCGACCGGGGAGCTGTTTTTT
CASSPTPGTSMSTGELFF
>-|-|TRBJ1-6|TRBV30
TGTGCCTGGGACAGGAGGGATTCACCCCTCCACTTT
CAWDRRDSPLHF
>-|-|TRBJ1-4|TRBV28
TGTGCCAGCAGTTTCGGGGGGCAGGCTAATGAAAAACTGTTTTTT
CASSFGGQANEKLFF
>once|-|TRBJ2-2|TRBV28
TGTGCCAGCAGCCCCGAGGGCCCTCTGAGAACCGGGGAGCTGTTTTTT
CASSPEGPLRTGELFF
>-|TRBD1|TRBJ1-2|TRBV7-2
TGTGCCAGCAGCCTCCTTAGGGACAGGGGGGACTATGGCTACACCTTC
CASSLLRDRGDYGYTF
>few|TRBD1|TRBJ1-1|TRBV3-1/TRBV3-2
TGTGCCAGCAGCACAAAGGGGGCGCGGACTGAAGCTTTCTTT
CASSTKGARTEAFF
>few|-|TRBJ1-5|TRBV10-3
TGTGCCATCTCAGGGACACCCGGCAATCAGCCCCAGCATTTT
CAISGTPGNQPQHF
>-|-|TRBJ1-5|TRBV4-1
TGCGCCAGCAGCCAAGATCCGGGGAATCAGCCCCAGCATTTT
CASSQDPGNQPQHF
>once|TRBD1|TRBJ1-1|TRBV28
TGTGCCAGCAGTTTCGGGACAGCTGAAGCTTTCTTT
CASSFGTAEAFF
>-|-|TRBJ1-1|TRBV5-1
TGCGCCAGCAGCATGGCTCAGGGATATGGTGAAGCTTTCTTT
CASSMAQGYGEAFF
>-|TRBD2|TRBJ2-7|TRBV6-5
TGTGCCAGCAGTTACGGGACTAGCGGGGTGTACGAGCAGTACTTC
CASSYGTSGVYEQYF
>-|-|TRBJ1-1|TRBV28
TGTGCCACCAGAGTCACGAACACTGAAGCTTTCTTT
CATRVTNTEAFF
>-|-|TRBJ2-1|TRBV2
TGTGCCAGCGTACAGACCCTTTTCTCCTACAATGAGCAGTTCTTC
CASVQTLFSYNEQFF
>-|TRBD1|TRBJ2-7|TRBV30
TGTGCCTTGGCCCTCCAGACAGGGACCGAGCAGTACTTC
CALALQTGTEQYF
>-|TRBD1|TRBJ1-2|TRBV18
TGTGCCAGCTCACTTTCCAGGGGGCCCGACTATGGCTACACCTTC
CASSLSRGPDYGYTF
>-|-|TRBJ2-1|TRBV28
TGTGCCAGCCAGGGGGTAGCGGGTTTAGAGGACAATGAGCAGTTCTTC
CASQGVAGLEDNEQFF
>-|-|TRBJ1-1|TRBV7-2
TGTGCCAGCAGCTTAGCCACAGGGCCGATTAACTGGAACACTGAAGCTTTCTTT
CASSLATGPINWNTEAFF
>-|-|TRBJ2-2|TRBV5-4
TGTGCCAGCAGCCACGGGGGACCCCTAACAGTCGGCACCGGGGAGCTGTTTTTT
CASSHGGPLTVGTGELFF
>-|-|TRBJ1-1|TRBV21-1
TGTGCCAGCAGCAAAGATCGGGGCGGTATGAACACTGAAGCTTTCTTT
CASSKDRGGMNTEAFF
>-|TRBD2|TRBJ2-1|TRBV4-3
TGCGCCCCCAGCCCCGGGGGGGGCGGGAGCTCCTACAATGAGCAGTTCTTC
CAPSPGGGGSSYNEQFF
>-|-|TRBJ1-4|TRBV6-2/TRBV6-3
TGTGCCAGCAGTTACGCTGGGATTTTAGGCGGAACCAATGAAAAACTGTTTTTT
CASSYAGILGGTNEKLFF
>-|-|TRBJ2-5|TRBV7-3
TGTGCCAGCAGCCCACGCGGGACAATACAAGAGACCCAGTACTTC
CASSPRGTIQETQYF
>-|-|TRBJ1-3|TRBV30
TGTGCCTGGAGACTAGGGGGGCGCAGCTCTGGAAACACCATATATTTT
CAWRLGGRSSGNTIYF
>-|TRBD1|TRBJ2-7|TRBV27
TGTGCCAGCAGTCCGAAGGGACAGGGGTACTCCTACGAGCAGTACTTC
CASSPKGQGYSYEQYF
>-|TRBD1|TRBJ1-2|TRBV10-3
TGTGCCATCAGTCCCCGGGACAGGGGAAGGGATGGCTACACCTTC
CAISPRDRGRDGYTF
>-|-|TRBJ1-4|TRBV5-4
TGTGCCAGCAGCCTCCGGGGGGGGGCCGTTCGGGAAAAACTGTTTTTT
CASSLRGGAVREKLFF
>-|TRBD1|TRBJ2-7|TRBV19
TGTGCCAGTAGTCCCACCCCCGGGACAGACCTCTACGAGCAGTACTTC
CASSPTPGTDLYEQYF
>once|TRBD2|TRBJ2-5|TRBV18
TGTGCCAGCTCTCCCGGACTAGCGGTGAATCTTGAGACCCAGTACTTC
CASSPGLAVNLETQYF
>once|TRBD2|TRBJ2-7|TRBV7-8
TGTGCCAGCAGCCCGGGGACTAGCGGGGTTTTCTACGAGCAGTACTTC
CASSPGTSGVFYEQYF
>-|-|TRBJ2-7|TRBV7-8
TGTGCCAGCAGCCCAGCAGGGGCTCGGTACGAGCAGTACTTC
CASSPAGARYEQYF
>-|-|TRBJ1-5|TRBV5-1
TGCGCCAGCAGCCCCGGCATGGATGGGCAGCCCCAGCATTTT
CASSPGMDGQPQHF
>-|-|TRBJ1-2|TRBV6-5
TGTGCCAGCAGTTACTCACGGAGTTCCCATGGCTACACCTTC
CASSYSRSSHGYTF
>-|-|TRBJ1-2|TRBV3-1/TRBV3-2
TGTGCCAGCAGCCAAGACCGACAGGTTTTCGGTGGCTACACCTTC
CASSQDRQVFGGYTF
>-|TRBD1|TRBJ1-2|TRBV19
TGTGCCAGTAGCCAGACAGGGGGCTCCTATGGCTACACCTTC
CASSQTGGSYGYTF
>once|-|TRBJ1-1|TRBV10-2
TGCGCCAGCAGGAGCGGCAGAGCTACGACTGAAGCTTTCTTT
CASRSGRATTEAFF
>-|-|TRBJ2-3|TRBV2
TGTGCCAGCAGTGAAACGTTGTACGGGGCAGCAGATACGCAGTATTTT
CASSETLYGAADTQYF
>-|-|TRBJ1-4|TRBV28
TGTGCCAGCAGTTTACCCCACAGATCTAATGAAAAACTGTTTTTT
CASSLPHRSNEKLFF
>once|-|TRBJ2-7|TRBV27
TGTGCCAGCAGTTTGGGCAGGGATTACGAGCAGTACTTC
CASSLGRDYEQYF
>-|-|TRBJ1-3|TRBV30
TGTGCCTGGAGGGCGGCAGGCTCTGGAAACACCATATATTTT
CAWRAAGSGNTIYF
>-|-|TRBJ2-1|TRBV5-6
TGTGCCAGCAGCTTCGGTGACAATGAGCAGTTCTTC
CASSFGDNEQFF